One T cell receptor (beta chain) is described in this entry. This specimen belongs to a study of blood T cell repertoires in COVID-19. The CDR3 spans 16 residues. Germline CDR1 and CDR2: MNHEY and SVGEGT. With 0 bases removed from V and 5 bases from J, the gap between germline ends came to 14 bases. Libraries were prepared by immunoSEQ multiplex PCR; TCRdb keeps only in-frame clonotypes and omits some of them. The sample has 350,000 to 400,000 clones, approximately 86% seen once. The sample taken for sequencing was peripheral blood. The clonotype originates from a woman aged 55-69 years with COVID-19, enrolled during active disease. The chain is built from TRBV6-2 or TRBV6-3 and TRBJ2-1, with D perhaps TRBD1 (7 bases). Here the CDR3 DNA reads TGTGCCAGCAGTTACTCGATTTCCAGGGGGGACAATGAGCAGTTCTTC. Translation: CASSYSISRGDNEQFF.